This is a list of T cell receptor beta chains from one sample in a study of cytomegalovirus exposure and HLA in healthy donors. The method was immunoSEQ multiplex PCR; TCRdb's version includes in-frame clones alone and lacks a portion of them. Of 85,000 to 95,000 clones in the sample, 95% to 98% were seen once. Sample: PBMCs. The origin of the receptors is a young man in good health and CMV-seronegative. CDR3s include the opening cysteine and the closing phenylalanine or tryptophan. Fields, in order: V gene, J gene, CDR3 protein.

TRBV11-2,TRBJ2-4,CASSSAGLNIQYF
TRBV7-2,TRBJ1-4,CASSSGGQYNEKLFF
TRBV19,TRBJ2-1,CASSTGGSMYEQFF
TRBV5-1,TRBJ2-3,CASSDPTRPADTQYF
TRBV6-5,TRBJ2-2,CASSYSGQFTGELFF
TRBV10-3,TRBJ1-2,CAISDPTIYGYTF
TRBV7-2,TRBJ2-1,CASSSASGNYNEQFF
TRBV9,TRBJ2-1,CASSVALAGVGPYNEQFF
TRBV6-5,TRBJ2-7,CASSYAGIRSYEQYF
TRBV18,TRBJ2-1,CASSGSGGYNEQFF
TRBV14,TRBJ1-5,CASSPRGTSNQPQHF
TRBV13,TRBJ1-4,CASSLGQMGEKLFF
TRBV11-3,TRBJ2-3,CASSSNLDTQYF
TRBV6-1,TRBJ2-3,CASSADRPGQGGRATQYF